A few counts support the clone carrying this TCR beta chain. The protocol was immunoSEQ multiplex PCR, while the TCRdb copy is restricted to in-frame clones and leaves out a portion. The data hold 300,000 or so clones, with about 64% observed a single time. The data were obtained in a study of cytotoxic CD8 clonotypes in ibrutinib-treated CLL. V was shortened by 5 bases and J by 2 bases, with 15 bases between the two germline ends. This CDR3 comprises 15 residues. Germline CDR1 MNHNS, CDR2 SASEGT. This TCR was sampled from a human donor with chronic lymphocytic leukemia. The sample was PBMCs, taken after 36 months of ibrutinib treatment. The chain is built from TRBV6-1 and TRBJ1-2; no definite D call. The DNA of the CDR3 is TGTGCCAGCAGTATAGACACCTCCCTCAACTATGGCTACACCTTC. The encoded protein is CASSIDTSLNYGYTF.